Listed here is a single TCR beta chain. What it binds is unknown. This sample is part of a study of shared clonotypes between healthy human individuals. Study-level findings and limits: Larger estimated richness was generally recorded for naive subsets relative to memory subsets. Blood was the only sampled material, and tissue repertoires likely differ. Among non-shared clonotypes, generation probabilities were lower than among those shared by all four donors.

Per the authors' pipeline: ImmunoSEQ supplied junction-only sequences lacking quality scores, so filtering was different. Assay: immunoSEQ multiplex PCR; the TCRdb copy retains only in-frame clones and omits some. D and trimming were read from the DNA, whereas the V and J calls and clone size are those reported in that table. The profile covers about 1 million clones, with 75% appearing a single time and roughly 1.5% taken by the ten largest. This CDR3 region has 15 residues. Per germline, CDR1 SGHTA and CDR2 FQGNSA. The ends lost 7 bases at V and 2 bases at J; junction bases unmatched: 8. This clonotype was obtained from a man between 18 and 35 years old in good health. The chain joins TRBV7-2 to TRBJ2-5, with TRBD2 matching over 9 bases. The sequencing input was memory CD4+ T cells sorted from blood. The subset denotes: CD45RA-negative fraction. The CDR3 bases are TGTGCCAGCACCTATGCGGGGGGGCCGCAAGAGACCCAGTACTTC. Its protein is CASTYAGGPQETQYF.